Listed below are T cell receptor beta chains from one sample, sequenced in a study of blood T cell repertoires in COVID-19. The assay was immunoSEQ multiplex PCR, and TCRdb's table has in-frame clones only and misses some. This repertoire shows about 190,000 clones, about four fifths found once; its top ten account for approximately 3%. Sequencing was done on a sample of PBMCs or T cells enriched from blood (not recorded which). These receptors came from a woman aged 30 to 39 who had recovered from COVID-19. Both conserved end residues are part of each CDR3. A D gene is named only where the DNA matches it firmly. The size field is filled for only some rows; it gives once, few, many or a size class.

J: TRBJ1-6
length: 16
D: NA
V: TRBV14
size: NA
DNA: TGTGCCAGCAGCCAAGATGCCGGTTCCCATAATTCACCCCTCCACTTT
CDR3: CASSQDAGSHNSPLHF

J: TRBJ1-2
length: 12
D: NA
V: TRBV28
size: NA
DNA: TGTGCCACTGGGGACAAACTCTATGGCTACACCTTC
CDR3: CATGDKLYGYTF

J: TRBJ1-1
length: 14
D: NA
V: TRBV5-6
size: once
DNA: TGTGCCAGCAGTTCGCCAGGGCAGGGTGAGGAAGCTTTCTTT
CDR3: CASSSPGQGEEAFF

J: TRBJ1-1
length: 17
D: TRBD1
V: TRBV5-5
size: NA
DNA: TGTGCCAGCAGTTGGGGACAGGGGCGGGGAGGGAACACTGAAGCTTTCTTT
CDR3: CASSWGQGRGGNTEAFF

J: TRBJ1-1
length: 14
D: TRBD1
V: TRBV6-5
size: NA
DNA: TGTGCCAGCACCAACAGGGGGTGGAACACTGAAGCTTTCTTT
CDR3: CASTNRGWNTEAFF

J: TRBJ2-1
length: 12
D: NA
V: TRBV11-3
size: NA
DNA: TGTGCCAGCAGCTCCCACTACAATGAGCAGTTCTTC
CDR3: CASSSHYNEQFF

J: TRBJ1-5
length: 14
D: TRBD1
V: TRBV6-2/TRBV6-3
size: NA
DNA: TGTGCCAGCAGTTACTTGACAGGGGGCCAGCCCCAGCATTTT
CDR3: CASSYLTGGQPQHF

J: TRBJ1-6
length: 16
D: TRBD1
V: TRBV10-3
size: once
DNA: TGTGCCATCAGGGACAGGGGAAGTACCTATAATTCACCCCTCCACTTT
CDR3: CAIRDRGSTYNSPLHF

J: TRBJ1-2
length: 11
D: NA
V: TRBV19
size: few
DNA: TGTGCCAGTAGTACCTTGTATGGCTACACCTTC
CDR3: CASSTLYGYTF

J: TRBJ1-1
length: 13
D: NA
V: TRBV19
size: once
DNA: TGTGCCAGTAGGACCAGGCAGAACACTGAAGCTTTCTTT
CDR3: CASRTRQNTEAFF

J: TRBJ2-3
length: 15
D: TRBD1
V: TRBV14
size: NA
DNA: TGTGCCAGCAGCTATTGGACAGGGAACACAGATACGCAGTATTTT
CDR3: CASSYWTGNTDTQYF

J: TRBJ1-1
length: 13
D: NA
V: TRBV19
size: NA
DNA: TGTGCCAGTAGTCCTGGGACTTTCACTGAAGCTTTCTTT
CDR3: CASSPGTFTEAFF

J: TRBJ2-1
length: 16
D: TRBD2
V: TRBV24-1
size: NA
DNA: TGTGCCACCAGTGGCCTGAGCGGGAGGGCCGAGAATGAGCAGTTCTTC
CDR3: CATSGLSGRAENEQFF

J: TRBJ2-1
length: 15
D: NA
V: TRBV6-5
size: NA
DNA: TGTGCCAGCAGTTACGGCCTAGCACTATACAATGAGCAGTTCTTC
CDR3: CASSYGLALYNEQFF

J: TRBJ2-1
length: 15
D: NA
V: TRBV6-1
size: NA
DNA: TGTGCCAGCAGTGACGGTGTAAGCTCCTACAATGAGCAGTTCTTC
CDR3: CASSDGVSSYNEQFF

J: TRBJ2-1
length: 17
D: TRBD2
V: TRBV5-4
size: NA
DNA: TGTGCCAGCAGCTTGGGGGCCGGGCCGGGAGGGTACAATGAGCAGTTCTTC
CDR3: CASSLGAGPGGYNEQFF

J: TRBJ1-3
length: 15
D: NA
V: TRBV15
size: NA
DNA: TGTGCCACCAGCAGAGAGCGGAGCTCTGGAAACACCATATATTTT
CDR3: CATSRERSSGNTIYF

J: TRBJ1-4
length: 14
D: NA
V: TRBV19
size: NA
DNA: TGTGCCAGTAGTACCTCAGGGTTCTTGGAAAAACTGTTTTTT
CDR3: CASSTSGFLEKLFF

J: TRBJ2-4
length: 18
D: TRBD1
V: TRBV15
size: NA
DNA: TGTGCCACCAGCAATCAAGAGGGGGCGGTTTGGACCAAAAACATTCAGTACTTC
CDR3: CATSNQEGAVWTKNIQYF

J: TRBJ2-5
length: 19
D: NA
V: TRBV19
size: NA
DNA: TGTGCCAGTAGTGTGTACCGCGGGGGCAGCGTTAATGTGAGGGAGACCCAGTACTTC
CDR3: CASSVYRGGSVNVRETQYF

J: TRBJ1-5
length: 15
D: NA
V: TRBV6-5
size: NA
DNA: TGTGCCAGCACCCCAACCAGGGCAAGCAATCAGCCCCAGCATTTT
CDR3: CASTPTRASNQPQHF

J: TRBJ1-1
length: 14
D: NA
V: TRBV29-1
size: NA
DNA: TGCAGCGTTCTACACACAGGAGTGAACACTGAAGCTTTCTTT
CDR3: CSVLHTGVNTEAFF

J: TRBJ1-6
length: 16
D: NA
V: TRBV19
size: NA
DNA: TGTGCCAGTAGCGTTCGGGGAAGGGCCTCCAATTCACCCCTCCACTTT
CDR3: CASSVRGRASNSPLHF

J: TRBJ2-5
length: 14
D: NA
V: TRBV5-1
size: NA
DNA: TGCGCCAGCAGCTTGATAAGAGCAAGAGAGACCCAGTACTTC
CDR3: CASSLIRARETQYF

J: TRBJ1-5
length: 15
D: NA
V: TRBV7-2
size: NA
DNA: TGTGCCAGCAGCTTTACTCAGGGTAGCAATCAGCCCCAGCATTTT
CDR3: CASSFTQGSNQPQHF

J: TRBJ2-2
length: 14
D: TRBD1
V: TRBV7-8
size: few
DNA: TGTGCCAGCGGGACAGGGCAGCTCACCGGGGAGCTGTTTTTT
CDR3: CASGTGQLTGELFF

J: TRBJ1-4
length: 13
D: NA
V: TRBV3-1/TRBV3-2
size: NA
DNA: TGTGCCAGCAGCCAAGCCATACAGGGTGGACTGTTTTTT
CDR3: CASSQAIQGGLFF